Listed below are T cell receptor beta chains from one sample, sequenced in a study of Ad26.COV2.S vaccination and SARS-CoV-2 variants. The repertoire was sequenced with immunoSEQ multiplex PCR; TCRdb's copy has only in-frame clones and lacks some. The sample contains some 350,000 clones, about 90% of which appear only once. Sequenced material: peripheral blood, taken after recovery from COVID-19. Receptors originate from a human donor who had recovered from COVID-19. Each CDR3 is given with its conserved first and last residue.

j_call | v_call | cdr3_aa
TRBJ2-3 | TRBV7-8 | CASSFPLRVLEGGSYGDTQYF
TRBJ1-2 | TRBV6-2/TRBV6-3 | CASSYSSGREAGYTF
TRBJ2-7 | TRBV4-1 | CASSQETYEQYF
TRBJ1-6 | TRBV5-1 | CASTDPGREPLHF
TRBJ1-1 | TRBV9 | CASTDGVNTEAFF
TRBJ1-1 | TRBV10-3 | CAISEVGGGAEAFF
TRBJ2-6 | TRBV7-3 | CASSLTKGGRGANVLTF
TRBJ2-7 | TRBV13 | CASSSTDPDRGEKYEQYF
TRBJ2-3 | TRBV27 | CASSFGQSTDTQYF
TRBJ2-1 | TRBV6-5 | CASIATGGAYNEQFF
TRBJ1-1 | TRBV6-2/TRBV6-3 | CASSRASHGAFF
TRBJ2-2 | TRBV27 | CASSLSTPMGTGELFF
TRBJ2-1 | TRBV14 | CASSGSWGEQFF
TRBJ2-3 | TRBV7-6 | CASSSPAGTRTDTQYF
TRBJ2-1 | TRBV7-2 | CASSLGNRVNEQFF
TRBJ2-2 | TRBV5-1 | CASSPPVLAGADTGELFF
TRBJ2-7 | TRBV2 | CASKDDRAPDEQYF
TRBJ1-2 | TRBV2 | CASSVTGVGYGYTF
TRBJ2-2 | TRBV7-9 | CASSGRSNTGELFF
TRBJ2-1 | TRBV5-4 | CASSFKGGEGYNEQFF
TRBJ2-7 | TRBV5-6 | CASSFSTSGPSYEQYF
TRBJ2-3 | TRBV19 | CASTLGPASTDTQYF
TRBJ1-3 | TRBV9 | CASSEGQGGPGNTIYF
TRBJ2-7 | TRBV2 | CASSLDRGTLEQYF
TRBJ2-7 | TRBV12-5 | CASGIYYEQYF
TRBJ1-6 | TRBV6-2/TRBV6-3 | CASSSIRGDSYNSPLHF
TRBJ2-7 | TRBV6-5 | CASSPEGAQPYEQYF
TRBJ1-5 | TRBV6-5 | CASSGTYSNQPQHF
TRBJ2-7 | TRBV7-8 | CASSAGTLIEQYF
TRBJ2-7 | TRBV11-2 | CASSLGGDPYEQYF
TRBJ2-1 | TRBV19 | CASRGQGAYNEQFF
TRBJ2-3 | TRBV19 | CATARTSGGADTQYF
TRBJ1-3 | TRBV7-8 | CASSLARGETGNTIYF
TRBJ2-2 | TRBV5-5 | CASSLGQGIGELFF
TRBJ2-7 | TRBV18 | CASSTRQGGYEQYF
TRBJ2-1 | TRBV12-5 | CASGPPSGGHLEQFF
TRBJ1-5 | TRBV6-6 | CASSYSGYSNQPQHF
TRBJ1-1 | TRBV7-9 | CASSLSNGWGAFF
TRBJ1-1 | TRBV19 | CASSTTGTEAFF
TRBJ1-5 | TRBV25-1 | CASSTRGDQPQHF
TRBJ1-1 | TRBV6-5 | CASSYGGTEAFF
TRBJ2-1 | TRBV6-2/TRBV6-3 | CASSPIRLAGSGDEQFF
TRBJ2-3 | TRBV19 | CASSPPTDTQYF
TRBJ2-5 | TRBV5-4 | CASSSTDRAVETQYF
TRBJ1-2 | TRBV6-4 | CASSDRTGGGYTF
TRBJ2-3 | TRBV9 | CASSAQGLTTDTQYF
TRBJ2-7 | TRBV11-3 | CASSLEIEGGPRTEQYF
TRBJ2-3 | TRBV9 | CASSGGGFADTQYF
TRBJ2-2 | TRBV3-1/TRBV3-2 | CASSQDDRAGELFF
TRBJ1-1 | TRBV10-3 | CAATTGVTEAFF
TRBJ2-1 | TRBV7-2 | CASSLEAGYSYNEQFF
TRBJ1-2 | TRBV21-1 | CASSIGDRGSTNYGYTF
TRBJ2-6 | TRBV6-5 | CASSKDSGANVLTF
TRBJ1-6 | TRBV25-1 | CASSEWAGSYSPLHF
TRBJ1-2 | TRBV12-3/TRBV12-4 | CAMGQGFSGGYTF
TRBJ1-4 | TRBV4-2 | CASSQPGTEKLFF
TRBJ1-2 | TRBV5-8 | CASSWSGPRALLGYGYTF
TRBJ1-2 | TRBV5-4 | CASSPVRTGGYGYTF
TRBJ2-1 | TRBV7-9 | CASSSLGGRRYNEQFF
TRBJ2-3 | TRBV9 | CTSSLYGGDTDTQYF